The clone carrying this T cell receptor beta chain has at least ten counts. The target antigen is unknown. The CDR3 is cut off 3 residues early in the read; its end comes from the germline J gene. This sample was included in a study of T cell clonality in common variable immunodeficiency. Study-level points and caveats: Common variable immunodeficiency TCR beta sequences reportedly had fewer deletions and N-nucleotide insertions. Patient heterogeneity in the CVID cohort limited correlations between repertoire features and clinical complications.

This CDR3 contains 13 residues. V lost 8 bases and J lost 0, with 5 bases in between. Per germline, CDR1 LNHNV and CDR2 YYDKDF (reference sequence). Control and CVID samples contributed equal amounts of genomic DNA. Using immunoSEQ multiplex PCR, the repertoire was profiled, and TCRdb retains in-frame clones only, with some absent. Altogether 75,000 to 85,000 clones were found in the sample, and no singletons occur. The sequenced sample consisted of peripheral blood mononuclear cells. The chain carries TRBV15 and TRBJ1-6, with D unresolved. This receptor was taken from a person aged 18 to 70 in good health. CDR3 protein: CATGGSYNSPLHF. Partial CDR3 DNA: TGTGCCACCGGCGGCTCCTATAATTCACCC.